This TCR beta chain was retrieved from a study of identical twins. Study-level points and caveats: Zero-insertion analyses were open to partial confounding by invariant MAIT and iNKT cells.

A universal primer site arose from template switching, and cDNA bore unique molecular identifiers. TCRdb re-called the 5' RACE reads through MiXCR, storing one row per CDR3 protein. Found here are 1.5 million to 2 million distinct CDR3 sequences, under 35% of them singletons; the top ten hold about 0.3%. This CDR3 has 15 amino acids. Trimming took off 5 bases at V and 1 base at J, with 13 bases between the two ends. Germline V gene data show CDR1 as SNHLY and CDR2 as FYNNEI. Every one of the donors was a healthy Caucasian. For this clonotype: The antigen is unknown.

The chain uses TRBV2 and TRBJ2-3; tentative D call: TRBD2 (7 bases). Material for sequencing was cord blood. The TCR originated in a newborn girl in good health. For the CDR3, the DNA is TGTGCCAGCAGTAGGGGGAGGGCCCGCACAGATACGCAGTATTTT. Translated: CASSRGRARTDTQYF.